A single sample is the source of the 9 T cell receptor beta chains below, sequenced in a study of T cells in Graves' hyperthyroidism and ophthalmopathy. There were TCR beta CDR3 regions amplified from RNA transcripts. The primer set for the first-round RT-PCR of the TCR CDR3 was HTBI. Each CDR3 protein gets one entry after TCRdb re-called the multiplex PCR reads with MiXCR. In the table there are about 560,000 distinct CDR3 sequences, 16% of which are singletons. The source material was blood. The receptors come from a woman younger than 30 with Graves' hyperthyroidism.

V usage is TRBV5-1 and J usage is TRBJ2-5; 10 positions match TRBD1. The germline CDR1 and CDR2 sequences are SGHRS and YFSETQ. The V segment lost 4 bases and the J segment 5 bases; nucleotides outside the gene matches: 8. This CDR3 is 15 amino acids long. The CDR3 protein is CASSPWTGGVETQYF. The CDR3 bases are TGCGCCAGCAGCCCCTGGACAGGGGGTGTTGAGACCCAGTACTTC.

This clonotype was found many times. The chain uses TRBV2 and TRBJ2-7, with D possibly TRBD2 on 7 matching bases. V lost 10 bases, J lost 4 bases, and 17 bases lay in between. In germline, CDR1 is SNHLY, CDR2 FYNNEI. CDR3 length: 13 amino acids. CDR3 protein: CATHEGGGYEQYF. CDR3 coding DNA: TGTGCCACCCACGAGGGAGGGGGTTACGAGCAGTACTTC. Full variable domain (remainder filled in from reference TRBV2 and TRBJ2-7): EPEVTQTPSHQVTQMGQEVILRCVPISNHLYFYWYRQILGQKVEFLVSFYNNEISEKSEIFDDQFSVERPDGSNFTLKIRSTKLEDSAMYFCATHEGGGYEQYFGPGTRLTVT.

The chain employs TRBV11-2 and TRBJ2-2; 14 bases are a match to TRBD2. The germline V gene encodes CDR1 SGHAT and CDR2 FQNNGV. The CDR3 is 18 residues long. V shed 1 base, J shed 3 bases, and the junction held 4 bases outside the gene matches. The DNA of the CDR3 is TGTGCCAGCAGCTTAGTGCTGGGACTAGCGGGAGACACCGGGGAGCTGTTTTTT. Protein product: CASSLVLGLAGDTGELFF.

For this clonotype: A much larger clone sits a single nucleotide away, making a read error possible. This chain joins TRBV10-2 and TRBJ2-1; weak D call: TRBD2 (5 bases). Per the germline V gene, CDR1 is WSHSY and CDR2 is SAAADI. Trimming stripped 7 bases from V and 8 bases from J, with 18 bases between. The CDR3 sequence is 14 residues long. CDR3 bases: TGCGCCAGCACTCTAGGGAGAGGGTTGGATGAGCAGTTCTTC. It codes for CASTLGRGLDEQFF.

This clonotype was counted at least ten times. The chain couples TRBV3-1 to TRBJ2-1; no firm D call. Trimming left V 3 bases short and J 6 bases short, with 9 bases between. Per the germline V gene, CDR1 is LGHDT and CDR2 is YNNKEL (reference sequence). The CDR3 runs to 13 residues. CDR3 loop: CASSQLTSNEQFF. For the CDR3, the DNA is TGTGCCAGCAGCCAGCTAACCTCCAATGAGCAGTTCTTC.

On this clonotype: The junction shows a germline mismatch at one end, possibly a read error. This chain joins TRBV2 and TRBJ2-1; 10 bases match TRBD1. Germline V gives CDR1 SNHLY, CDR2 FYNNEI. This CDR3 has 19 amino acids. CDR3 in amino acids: CATSDTRPGQGSSYNEQFF. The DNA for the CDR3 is TGTGCCACCAGTGATACTCGCCCGGGACAGGGGAGCTCCTACAATGAGCAGTTCTTC.

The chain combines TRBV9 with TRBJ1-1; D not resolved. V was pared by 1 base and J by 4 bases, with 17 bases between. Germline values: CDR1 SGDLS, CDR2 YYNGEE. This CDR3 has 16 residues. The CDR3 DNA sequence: TGTGCCAGCAGCGTAAATTTGGGCGGCGGTACCACTGAAGCTTTCTTT. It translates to CASSVNLGGGTTEAFF.

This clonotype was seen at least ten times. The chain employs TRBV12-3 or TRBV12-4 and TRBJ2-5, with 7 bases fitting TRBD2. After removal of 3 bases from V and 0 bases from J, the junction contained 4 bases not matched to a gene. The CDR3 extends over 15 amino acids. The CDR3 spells CASSLGGGYQETQYF. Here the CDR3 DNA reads TGTGCCAGCAGTTTGGGGGGGGGGTACCAAGAGACCCAGTACTTC.

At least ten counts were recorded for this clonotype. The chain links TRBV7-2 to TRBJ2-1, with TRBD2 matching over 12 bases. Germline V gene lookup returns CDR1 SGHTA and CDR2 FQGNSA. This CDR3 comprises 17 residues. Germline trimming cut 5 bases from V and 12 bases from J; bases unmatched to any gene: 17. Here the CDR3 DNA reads TGTGCCAGCAGCCCACCACAAGCACTAGCGGGGGGCGGGGGGCAGTTCTTC. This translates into CASSPPQALAGGGGQFF.